This entry describes one TCR beta chain. Its antigen is not known. The germline CDR1 and CDR2 sequences are SGHDN and FVKESK. V shed 4 bases, J shed 9 bases, and the junction held 3 bases outside the gene matches. The CDR3 is 13 residues long. These data come from a study of post-analysis software for immune sequencing data. Background on the study: There were relapsing-remitting, secondary progressive and progressive-relapsing multiple sclerosis among the disease courses included. Study-level results: F measure clustering grouped samples strongly by preparation batch. Five or six TRBV segments, TRBV5-6, TRBV5-1 and TRBV20-1 among them, were found more frequent in patients than controls. When compared against controls, multiple sclerosis patients showed significantly lower normalized Chao1 diversity.

Sequencing libraries made from TCR beta cDNA carried unique molecular identifiers. cDNA molecules numbering about 470,000 came from roughly 1.1 to 9.2 million T cells. TCRdb reprocessed the PCR reads via MiXCR and lists one record per CDR3 protein. The sample holds a few hundred thousand distinct CDR3 sequences; around 40% are singletons and the top ten take 9% to 13%. This sequence was found in a girl aged 10 to 17 with multiple sclerosis. The chain couples TRBV14 to TRBJ1-1, with TRBD1 identical over 12 bases. Sequencing was performed on blood. The CDR3 nucleotides are TGTGCCAGCAGCCGGGACAGGGGGCTAAAAGCTTTCTTT. This codes for CASSRDRGLKAFF.